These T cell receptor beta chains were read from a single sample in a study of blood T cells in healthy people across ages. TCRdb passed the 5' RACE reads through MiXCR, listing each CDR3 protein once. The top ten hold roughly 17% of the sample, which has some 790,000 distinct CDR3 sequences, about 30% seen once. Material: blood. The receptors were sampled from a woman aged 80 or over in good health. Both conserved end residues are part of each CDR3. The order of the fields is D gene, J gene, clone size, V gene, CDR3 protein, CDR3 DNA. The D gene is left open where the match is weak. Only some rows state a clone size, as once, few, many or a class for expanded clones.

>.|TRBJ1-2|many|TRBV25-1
CASSTGTGNGYTF
TGTGCCAGCAGTACAGGAACTGGAAATGGCTACACCTTC
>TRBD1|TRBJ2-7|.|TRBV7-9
CASNPRDSPRPEQYF
TGTGCCAGCAACCCCCGGGACAGTCCACGGCCCGAGCAGTACTTC
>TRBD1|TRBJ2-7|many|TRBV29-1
CSVEMIGGRSAEQYF
TGCAGCGTTGAAATGATAGGGGGCAGGTCGGCCGAGCAGTACTTC
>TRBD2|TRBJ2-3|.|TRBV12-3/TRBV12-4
CASSLALGAGGRTDTQYF
TGTGCCAGCAGTTTAGCGCTGGGAGCGGGGGGTCGCACAGATACGCAGTATTTT
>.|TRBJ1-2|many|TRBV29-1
CSEAWGYTF
TGCAGCGAAGCATGGGGCTACACCTTC
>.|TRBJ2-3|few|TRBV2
CASSETGTSTDTQYF
TGTGCCAGCAGTGAAACAGGAACAAGCACAGATACGCAGTATTTT
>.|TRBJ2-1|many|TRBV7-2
CASSASFSGAFF
TGTGCCAGCAGCGCTAGCTTCTCGGGGGCGTTCTTC
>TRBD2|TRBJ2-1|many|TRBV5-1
CASSPGTSVFHEQFF
TGCGCCAGCAGCCCCGGGACTAGCGTCTTCCATGAGCAGTTCTTC
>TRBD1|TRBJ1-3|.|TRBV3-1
CASSQRTGAGNTIYF
TGTGCCAGCAGCCAAAGGACAGGGGCAGGAAACACCATATATTTT
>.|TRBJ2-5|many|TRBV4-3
CASSQAQGLQETQYF
TGCGCCAGCAGCCAAGCTCAGGGGTTGCAGGAGACCCAGTACTTC
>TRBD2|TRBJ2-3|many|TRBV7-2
CASSLRLAGGISTDTQYF
TGTGCCAGCAGCTTAAGACTAGCGGGGGGGATTAGCACAGATACGCAGTATTTT
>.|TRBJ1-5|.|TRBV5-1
CANLGGPGQPQHF
TGCGCCAACCTGGGGGGCCCGGGTCAGCCCCAGCATTTT
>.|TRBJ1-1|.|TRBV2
CASSSGPRGLHTEAFF
TGTGCCAGCAGTAGCGGGCCCAGGGGCCTTCACACTGAAGCTTTCTTT
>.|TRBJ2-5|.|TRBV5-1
CASSSLWAGGEETQYF
TGCGCCAGCAGCTCCCTTTGGGCCGGGGGTGAAGAGACCCAGTACTTC
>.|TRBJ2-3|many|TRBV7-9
CASSTGPSSTDTQYF
TGTGCCAGCAGCACCGGCCCTTCAAGCACAGATACGCAGTATTTT
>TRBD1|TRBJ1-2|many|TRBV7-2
CASSLLGTEYGYTF
TGTGCCAGCAGCTTACTGGGGACAGAGTATGGCTACACCTTC